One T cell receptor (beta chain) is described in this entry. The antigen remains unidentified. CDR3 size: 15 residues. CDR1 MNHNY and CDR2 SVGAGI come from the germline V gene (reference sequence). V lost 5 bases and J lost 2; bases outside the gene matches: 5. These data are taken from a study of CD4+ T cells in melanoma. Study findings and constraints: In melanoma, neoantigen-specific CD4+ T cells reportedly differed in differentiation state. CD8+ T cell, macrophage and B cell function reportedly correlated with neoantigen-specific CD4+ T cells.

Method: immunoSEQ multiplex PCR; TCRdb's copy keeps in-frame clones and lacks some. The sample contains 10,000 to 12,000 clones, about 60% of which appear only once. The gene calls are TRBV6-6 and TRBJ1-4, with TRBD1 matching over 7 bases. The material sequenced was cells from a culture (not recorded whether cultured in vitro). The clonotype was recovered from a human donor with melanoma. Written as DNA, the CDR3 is TGTGCCAGCAGTCCGACGGACAGGACTAATGAAAAACTGTTTTTT. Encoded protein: CASSPTDRTNEKLFF.